This T cell receptor beta chain was retrieved from a study of control samples from healthy donors and cancer patients. In germline, CDR1 is DFQATT, CDR2 SNEGSKA (reference sequence). The CDR3 is 15 amino acids. V was pared by 3 bases and J by 4 bases, with 7 bases of the junction left unmatched. Sequencing used immunoSEQ multiplex PCR; TCRdb keeps in-frame clones, though not all of them. Of tens of thousands of clones in the sample, more than 75% were seen once. The source of this sequence is a woman aged 60-75 years with lung cancer. The sequenced sample was PBMCs. The chain uses TRBV20-1 and TRBJ2-3, with 10 nucleotides matching TRBD1. For the CDR3, the DNA is TGCAGTGCTAGTGGCGGGACAGGGGATTCAGATACGCAGTATTTT. Encoded protein: CSASGGTGDSDTQYF.